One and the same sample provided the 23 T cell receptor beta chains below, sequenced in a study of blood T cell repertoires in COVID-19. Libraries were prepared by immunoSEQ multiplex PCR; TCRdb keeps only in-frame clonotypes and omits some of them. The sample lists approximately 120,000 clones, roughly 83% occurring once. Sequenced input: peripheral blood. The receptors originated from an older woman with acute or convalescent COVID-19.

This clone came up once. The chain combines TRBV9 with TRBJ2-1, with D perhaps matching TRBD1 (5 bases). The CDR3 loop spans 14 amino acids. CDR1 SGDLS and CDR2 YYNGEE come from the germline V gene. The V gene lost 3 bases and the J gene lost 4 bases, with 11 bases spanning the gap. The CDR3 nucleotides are TGTGCCAGCAGCGGGACACAGGTATACAATGAGCAGTTCTTC. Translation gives CASSGTQVYNEQFF.

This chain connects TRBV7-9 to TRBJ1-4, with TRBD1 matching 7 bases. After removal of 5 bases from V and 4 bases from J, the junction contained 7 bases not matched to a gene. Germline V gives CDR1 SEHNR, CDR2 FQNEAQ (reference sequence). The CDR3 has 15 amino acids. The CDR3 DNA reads TGTGCCAGCAGCCCACTGACAGGGCGTAATGAAAAACTGTTTTTT. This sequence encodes CASSPLTGRNEKLFF.

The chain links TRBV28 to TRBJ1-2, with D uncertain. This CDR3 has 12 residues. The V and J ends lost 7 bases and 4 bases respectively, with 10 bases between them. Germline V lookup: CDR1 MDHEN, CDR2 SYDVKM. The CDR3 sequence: CASMRGSYGYTF. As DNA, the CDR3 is TGTGCCAGCATGCGGGGTTCCTATGGCTACACCTTC.

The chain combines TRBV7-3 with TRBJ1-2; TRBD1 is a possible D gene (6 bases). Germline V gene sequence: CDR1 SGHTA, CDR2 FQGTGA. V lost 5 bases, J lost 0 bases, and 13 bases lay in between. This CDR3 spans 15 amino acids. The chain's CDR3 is CASSPDRKANYGYTF. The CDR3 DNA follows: TGTGCCAGCAGCCCAGACAGGAAAGCTAACTATGGCTACACCTTC.

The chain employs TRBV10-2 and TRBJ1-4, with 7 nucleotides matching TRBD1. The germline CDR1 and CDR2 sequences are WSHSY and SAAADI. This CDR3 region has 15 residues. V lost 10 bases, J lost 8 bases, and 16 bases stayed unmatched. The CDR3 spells CATLVNRGGWEKLFF. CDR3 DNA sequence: TGCGCCACCCTCGTCAACAGGGGCGGTTGGGAAAAACTGTTTTTT.

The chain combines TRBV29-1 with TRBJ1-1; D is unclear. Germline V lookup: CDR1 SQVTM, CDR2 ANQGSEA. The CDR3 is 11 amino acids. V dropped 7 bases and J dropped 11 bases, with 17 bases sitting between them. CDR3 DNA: TGCAGCGGATACGACCAGGCACTCGCTTTCTTT. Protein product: CSGYDQALAFF.

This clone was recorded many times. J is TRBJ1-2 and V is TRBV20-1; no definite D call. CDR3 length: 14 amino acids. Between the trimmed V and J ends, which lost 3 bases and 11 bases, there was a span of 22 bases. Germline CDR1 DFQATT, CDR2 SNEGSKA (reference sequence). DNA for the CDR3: TGCAGTGCTAGTGCCTCCGAATCCTATGGAGGGTACACCTTC. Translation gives CSASASESYGGYTF.

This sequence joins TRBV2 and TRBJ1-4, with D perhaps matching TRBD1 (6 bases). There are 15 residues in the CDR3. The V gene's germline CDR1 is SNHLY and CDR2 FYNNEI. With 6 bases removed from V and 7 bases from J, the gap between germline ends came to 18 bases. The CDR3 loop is CASRRGTGDGEKLFF. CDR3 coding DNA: TGTGCCAGCAGGAGGGGGACCGGAGATGGTGAAAAACTGTTTTTT.

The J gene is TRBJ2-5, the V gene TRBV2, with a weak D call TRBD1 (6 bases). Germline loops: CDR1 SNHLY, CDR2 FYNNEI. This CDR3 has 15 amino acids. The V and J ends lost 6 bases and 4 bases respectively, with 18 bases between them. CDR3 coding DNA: TGTGCCAGCAGCACGGACAGAGGGTCTTCAGAGACCCAGTACTTC. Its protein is CASSTDRGSSETQYF.

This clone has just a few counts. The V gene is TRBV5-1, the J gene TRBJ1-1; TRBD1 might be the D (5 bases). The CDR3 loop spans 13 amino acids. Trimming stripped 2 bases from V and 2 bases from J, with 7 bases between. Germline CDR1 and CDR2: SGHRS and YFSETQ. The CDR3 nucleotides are TGCGCCAGCAGCTTCGGGGGAAACACTGAAGCTTTCTTT. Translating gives CASSFGGNTEAFF.

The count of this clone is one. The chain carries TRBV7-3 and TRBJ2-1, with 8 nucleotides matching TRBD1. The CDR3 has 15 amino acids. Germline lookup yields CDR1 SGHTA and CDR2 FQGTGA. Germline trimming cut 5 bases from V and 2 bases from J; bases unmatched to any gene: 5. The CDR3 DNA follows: TGTGCCAGCAGCCCAGGACAGGGTCCCTACAATGAGCAGTTCTTC. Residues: CASSPGQGPYNEQFF.

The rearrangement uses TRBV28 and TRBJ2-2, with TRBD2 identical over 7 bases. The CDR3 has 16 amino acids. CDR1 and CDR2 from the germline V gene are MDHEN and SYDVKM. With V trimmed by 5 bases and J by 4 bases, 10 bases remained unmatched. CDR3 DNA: TGTGCCAGCAGTCTTTTGACTAGCTTGTCCACCGGGGAGCTGTTTTTT. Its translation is CASSLLTSLSTGELFF.

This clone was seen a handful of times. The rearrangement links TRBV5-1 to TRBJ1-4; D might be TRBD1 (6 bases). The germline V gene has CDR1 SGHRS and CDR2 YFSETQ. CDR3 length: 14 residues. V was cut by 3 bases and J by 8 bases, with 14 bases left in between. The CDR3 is CASSWTAQGEKLFF. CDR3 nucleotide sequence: TGCGCCAGCAGCTGGACAGCCCAGGGCGAAAAACTGTTTTTT.

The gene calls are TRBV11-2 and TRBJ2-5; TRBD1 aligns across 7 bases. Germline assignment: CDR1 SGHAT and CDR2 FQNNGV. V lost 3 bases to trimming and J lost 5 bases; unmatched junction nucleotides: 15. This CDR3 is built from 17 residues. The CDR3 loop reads CASSLYGDPSTGETQYF. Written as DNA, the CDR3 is TGTGCCAGCAGCTTGTATGGGGACCCCTCGACAGGGGAGACCCAGTACTTC. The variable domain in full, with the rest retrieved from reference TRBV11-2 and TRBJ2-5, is EAGVAQSPRYKIIEKRQSVAFWCNPISGHATLYWYQQILGQGPKLLIQFQNNGVVDDSQLPKDRFSAERLKGVDSTLKIQPAKLEDSAVYLCASSLYGDPSTGETQYFGPGTRLLVL.

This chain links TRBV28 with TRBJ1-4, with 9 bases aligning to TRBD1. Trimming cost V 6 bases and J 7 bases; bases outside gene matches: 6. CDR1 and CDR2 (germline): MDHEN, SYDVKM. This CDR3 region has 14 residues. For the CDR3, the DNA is TGTGCCAGCAGATCGGGACAGGGTAGTGAAAAACTGTTTTTT. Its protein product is CASRSGQGSEKLFF.

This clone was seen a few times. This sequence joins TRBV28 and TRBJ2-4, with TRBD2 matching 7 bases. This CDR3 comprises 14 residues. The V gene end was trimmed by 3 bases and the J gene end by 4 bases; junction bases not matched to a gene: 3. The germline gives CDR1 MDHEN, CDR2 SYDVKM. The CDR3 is CASSFQRGKNIQYF. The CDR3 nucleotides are TGTGCCAGCAGTTTCCAGCGGGGTAAAAACATTCAGTACTTC. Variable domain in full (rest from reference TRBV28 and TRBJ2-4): DVKVTQSSRYLVKRTGEKVFLECVQDMDHENMFWYRQDPGLGLRLIYFSYDVKMKEKGDIPEGYSVSREKKERFSLILESASTNQTSMYLCASSFQRGKNIQYFGAGTRLSVL.

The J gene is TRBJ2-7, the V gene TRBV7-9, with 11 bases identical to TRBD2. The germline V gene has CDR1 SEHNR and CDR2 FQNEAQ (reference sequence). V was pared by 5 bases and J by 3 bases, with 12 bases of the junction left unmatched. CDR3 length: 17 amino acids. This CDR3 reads CASSPTYITSGSYEQYF. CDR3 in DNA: TGTGCCAGCAGCCCGACCTACATTACTAGCGGGAGCTACGAGCAGTACTTC.

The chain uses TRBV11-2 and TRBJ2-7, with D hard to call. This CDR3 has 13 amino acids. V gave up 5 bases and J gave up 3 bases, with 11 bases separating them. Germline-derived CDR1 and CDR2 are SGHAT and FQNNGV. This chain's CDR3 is CASSPQRVYEQYF. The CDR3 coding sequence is TGTGCCAGCAGCCCCCAACGCGTCTACGAGCAGTACTTC.

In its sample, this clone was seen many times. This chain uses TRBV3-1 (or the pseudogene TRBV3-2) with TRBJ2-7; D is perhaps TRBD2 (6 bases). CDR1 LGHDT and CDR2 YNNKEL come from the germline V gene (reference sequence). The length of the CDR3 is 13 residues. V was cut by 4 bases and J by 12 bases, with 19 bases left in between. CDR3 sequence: CASSPPSGVPGYF. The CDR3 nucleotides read TGTGCCAGCAGCCCCCCCTCGGGAGTGCCGGGGTACTTC.

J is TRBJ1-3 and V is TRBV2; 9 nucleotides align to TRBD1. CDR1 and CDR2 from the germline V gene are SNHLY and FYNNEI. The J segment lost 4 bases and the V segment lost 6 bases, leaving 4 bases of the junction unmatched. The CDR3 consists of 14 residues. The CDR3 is CASRQGASGNTIYF. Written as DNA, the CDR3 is TGTGCCAGCAGACAGGGGGCAAGCGGAAACACCATATATTTT.

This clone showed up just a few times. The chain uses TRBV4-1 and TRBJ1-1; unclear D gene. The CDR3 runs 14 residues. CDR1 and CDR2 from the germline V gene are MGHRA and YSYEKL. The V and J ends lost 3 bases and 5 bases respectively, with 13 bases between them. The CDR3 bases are TGCGCCAGCAGCCATCCCATAGGGAGGACTGAAGCTTTCTTT. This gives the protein CASSHPIGRTEAFF.

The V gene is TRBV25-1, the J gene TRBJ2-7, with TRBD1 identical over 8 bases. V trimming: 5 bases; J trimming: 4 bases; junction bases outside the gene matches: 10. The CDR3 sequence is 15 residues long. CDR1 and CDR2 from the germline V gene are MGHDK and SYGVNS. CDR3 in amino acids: CASSKPGNRGYEQYF. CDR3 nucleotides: TGTGCCAGCAGTAAACCGGGCAACAGGGGGTACGAGCAGTACTTC.

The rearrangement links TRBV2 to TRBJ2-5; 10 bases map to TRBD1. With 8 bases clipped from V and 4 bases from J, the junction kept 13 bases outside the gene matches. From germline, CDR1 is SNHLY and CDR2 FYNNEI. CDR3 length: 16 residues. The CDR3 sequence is CASSFRQGAMGETQYF. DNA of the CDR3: TGTGCCAGCTCCTTCAGACAGGGGGCGATGGGAGAGACCCAGTACTTC.